The 27 T cell receptor beta chains below all came from one sample that was sequenced in a study of cytomegalovirus exposure and HLA in healthy donors. 13 Jbeta primers and 60 Vbeta primers were used for the PCR. Using immunoSEQ multiplex PCR, the repertoire was profiled, and TCRdb retains in-frame clones only, with some absent. The sample carries 120,000 or so clones, roughly three quarters recorded once. Sequencing was carried out using PBMCs. Every receptor here comes from a man aged 45 to 65 in good health and CMV-seropositive.

V is TRBV11-3 and J is TRBJ2-3; 10 nucleotides agree with TRBD2. The germline gives CDR1 SGHNT, CDR2 YENEEA. The CDR3 runs to 17 residues. V lost 1 base, J lost 4 bases, and 8 bases stayed unmatched. The CDR3 DNA follows: TGTGCCAGCAGCTTAGGAGGTAGCGGGAGGAGGCCAGATACGCAGTATTTT. Residues: CASSLGGSGRRPDTQYF.

The chain recombines TRBV19 with TRBJ1-6, with D unresolved. Trimming pared 5 bases from V and 2 bases from J, leaving 16 bases between. From germline, CDR1 is LNHDA and CDR2 SQIVND (reference sequence). CDR3 length: 17 amino acids. The chain's CDR3 is CASSAISGSPYNSPLHF. The CDR3 DNA reads TGTGCCAGTAGTGCCATCTCGGGGAGCCCCTATAATTCACCCCTCCACTTT.

The chain links TRBV7-2 to TRBJ2-7; D remains ambiguous. CDR3 size: 11 residues. V lost 2 bases, J lost 7 bases, and 6 bases lay in between. The germline gives CDR1 SGHTA, CDR2 FQGNSA. CDR3 loop: CASSLTREQYF. The CDR3, as DNA: TGTGCCAGCAGCTTAACCCGGGAGCAGTACTTC.

This chain connects TRBV9 to TRBJ1-1, with D possibly TRBD1 on 6 matching bases. The CDR3 has 13 amino acids. Germline CDR1 is SGDLS and CDR2 is YYNGEE. V was trimmed by 2 bases and J by 6 bases, leaving 11 bases between them. CDR3 in amino acids: CASSVRDTSEAFF. The CDR3 DNA follows: TGTGCCAGCAGCGTTAGGGACACCTCTGAAGCTTTCTTT.

The chain has TRBV7-9 and TRBJ2-2, with D hard to call. This CDR3 is built from 14 residues. Trimming cost V 1 base and J 7 bases, with 10 bases left between them. Germline CDR1 is SEHNR and CDR2 is FQNEAQ (reference sequence). This CDR3 is CASSLGTGYGELFF. The CDR3 DNA follows: TGTGCCAGCAGCTTAGGTACCGGTTACGGGGAGCTGTTTTTT.

The chain joins TRBV10-3 to TRBJ2-7, with 8 bases lining up with TRBD2. Germline CDR1 and CDR2: ENHRY and SYGVKD. Trimming at V came to 0 bases and at J to 5 bases, leaving 18 bases not matched to a gene. CDR3 length equals 19 residues. The CDR3 DNA reads as TGTGCCATCAGTGAGTCTTTAGGCGGGAGGTACCGAGTTAGCGACGAGCAGTACTTC. This translates into CAISESLGGRYRVSDEQYF.

CDR3: CASSQEAGYQPQHF. CDR3 nucleotide sequence: TGCGCCAGCAGCCAAGAGGCGGGGTATCAGCCCCAGCATTTT. The rearrangement links TRBV4-1 to TRBJ1-5; D is uncertain. The germline V gene encodes CDR1 MGHRA and CDR2 YSYEKL. The CDR3 is 14 amino acids. The ends were cut back, 0 bases at V and 5 bases at J, with 8 bases in the middle.

The rearrangement joins TRBV28 to TRBJ2-2; D may be TRBD2 (6 bases). The V end was cut by 5 bases, the J end by 4 bases, with 14 bases between. CDR3 length: 15 residues. In germline, CDR1 is MDHEN, CDR2 SYDVKM. The CDR3 loop reads CASSRPGLLTGELFF. The DNA of the CDR3 is TGTGCCAGCAGTCGACCGGGACTCCTCACCGGGGAGCTGTTTTTT.

V is TRBV11-2 and J is TRBJ1-4, with D uncertain. The length of the CDR3 is 12 residues. V was pared by 1 base and J by 7 bases, with 4 bases between. CDR1 SGHAT and CDR2 FQNNGV come from the germline V gene. The CDR3 nucleotides read TGTGCCAGCAGCTTAGTGAGTGAAAAACTGTTTTTT. Amino acids: CASSLVSEKLFF.

The chain employs TRBV7-2 and TRBJ2-1, with a possible D match to TRBD2 (6 bases). This CDR3 comprises 15 residues. Germline CDR1 is SGHTA and CDR2 is FQGNSA. V lost 7 bases and J 5 bases, leaving 18 bases between the germline ends. As DNA, the CDR3 is TGTGCCAGCACCAGAGCGGGTACACCTAACAATGAGCAGTTCTTC. It specifies CASTRAGTPNNEQFF.

The V gene is TRBV5-1, the J gene TRBJ1-4; 7 nucleotides match TRBD1. The J segment lost 11 bases and the V segment lost 0 bases, leaving 7 bases of the junction unmatched. Germline CDR1 reads SGHRS; CDR2 reads YFSETQ. The CDR3 extends over 14 amino acids. In DNA form, the CDR3 reads TGCGCCAGCAGCTTGGGGACAGGTGGTGGCAAACTGTTTTTT. It codes for CASSLGTGGGKLFF.

J is TRBJ2-3 and V is TRBV10-2, with no clear D. The germline V and J ends were trimmed by 7 bases and 2 bases, with 10 bases remaining between them. Germline V gene lookup returns CDR1 WSHSY and CDR2 SAAADI. CDR3 length equals 13 residues. The CDR3 nucleotides are TGCGCCAGCATAGGCGGATACACAGATACGCAGTATTTT. Protein product: CASIGGYTDTQYF.

The chain joins TRBV7-2 to TRBJ2-2; 8 bases are shared with TRBD1. V trimming: 1 base; J trimming: 5 bases; junction bases outside the gene matches: 12. This CDR3 comprises 18 residues. Germline V gene data show CDR1 as SGHTA and CDR2 as FQGNSA. The CDR3 loop is CASSLEGLDREGTGELFF. As DNA, the CDR3 is TGTGCCAGCAGCTTAGAGGGGTTGGACAGGGAAGGAACCGGGGAGCTGTTTTTT.

This chain connects TRBV11-2 to TRBJ2-2, with 7 bases aligning to TRBD1. This CDR3 comprises 17 residues. Losses at the gene ends were 4 bases for V and 0 bases for J; bases not matched to a gene: 8. Germline CDR1 reads SGHAT; CDR2 reads FQNNGV. CDR3 amino acids: CASSSPRQGTNTGELFF. CDR3 DNA: TGTGCCAGCAGCTCCCCACGACAGGGCACGAACACCGGGGAGCTGTTTTTT.

The V call is TRBV29-1, the J call TRBJ2-1; the match to TRBD1 covers 7 bases. V lost 5 bases to trimming and J lost 6 bases; unmatched junction nucleotides: 10. CDR1 and CDR2 from the germline V gene are SQVTM and ANQGSEA. CDR3 size: 14 residues. The CDR3 sequence: CSVPDRAVANEQFF. DNA for the CDR3: TGCAGCGTTCCCGACAGGGCGGTAGCCAATGAGCAGTTCTTC.

In this sample, this clone turned up a few times. The chain employs TRBV19 and TRBJ1-5; 7 bases are shared with TRBD1. Trimming cost V 6 bases and J 8 bases; bases outside gene matches: 4. Germline CDR1 LNHDA, CDR2 SQIVND (reference sequence). The CDR3 runs to 12 residues. CDR3 protein: CASRGDSEPQHF. In DNA, the CDR3 is TGTGCCAGTAGGGGGGACAGTGAGCCCCAGCATTTT.

The chain employs TRBV29-1 and TRBJ1-1; no reliable D call. The V end lost 6 bases, the J end lost 5 bases, and 19 bases lay between the germline ends. The germline gives CDR1 SQVTM, CDR2 ANQGSEA. CDR3 size: 14 residues. In nucleotides, the CDR3 is TGCAGCGTCCAACCCGCAGAATCGGAGACTGAAGCTTTCTTT. Its translation is CSVQPAESETEAFF.

V is TRBV5-6 and J is TRBJ2-1, with D maybe TRBD1 (6 bases). The CDR3 extends over 14 amino acids. The germline V gene encodes CDR1 SGHDT and CDR2 YYEEEE. Trimming cost V 3 bases and J 2 bases, with 9 bases left between them. CDR3 in amino acids: CASSSWTAYNEQFF. Here the CDR3 DNA reads TGTGCCAGCAGCTCCTGGACAGCCTACAATGAGCAGTTCTTC. The whole variable domain, filled in from reference TRBV5-6 and TRBJ2-1, reads DAGVTQSPTHLIKTRGQQVTLRCSPKSGHDTVSWYQQALGQGPQFIFQYYEEEERQRGNFPDRFSGHQFPNYSSELNVNALLLGDSALYLCASSSWTAYNEQFFGPGTRLTVL.

The rearrangement links TRBV19 to TRBJ2-5; possible D gene TRBD2, 5 bases. Matching the DNA end better, TRBJ2-7 makes the J call doubtful. This CDR3 contains 14 residues. The germline V gene has CDR1 LNHDA and CDR2 SQIVND (reference sequence). The CDR3: CASSPPAGNYEQYF. CDR3 bases: TGTGCCAGTAGTCCCCCCGCCGGGAATTACGAGCAGTACTTC.

The V gene is TRBV7-9, the J gene TRBJ1-1; D uncertain. The CDR3 spans 14 residues. Trimming removed 2 bases at V and 1 base at J, with 8 bases between. Germline-derived CDR1 and CDR2 are SEHNR and FQNEAQ (reference sequence). The CDR3 spells CASSLFGGNTEAFF. CDR3 DNA: TGTGCCAGCAGCTTATTTGGAGGGAACACTGAAGCTTTCTTT.

This rearrangement joins TRBV28 to TRBJ1-4; the match to TRBD1 covers 9 bases. Trimming at V came to 5 bases and at J to 5 bases, leaving 6 bases not matched to a gene. The germline V gene encodes CDR1 MDHEN and CDR2 SYDVKM. The CDR3 contains 15 residues. The DNA of the CDR3 is TGTGCCAGCAGTATTACAGGGGGCTCCAATGAAAAACTGTTTTTT. It codes for CASSITGGSNEKLFF.

This sequence joins TRBV2 and TRBJ2-2, with D maybe TRBD1 (5 bases). In germline, CDR1 is SNHLY, CDR2 FYNNEI. The V gene lost 5 bases and the J gene lost 2 bases, with 12 bases spanning the gap. The CDR3 covers 15 residues. Here the CDR3 reads CASSFETANTGELFF. The CDR3 bases are TGTGCCAGCAGTTTCGAGACAGCCAACACCGGGGAGCTGTTTTTT.

The chain couples TRBV2 to TRBJ2-1; tentative D call: TRBD2 (5 bases). This CDR3 contains 14 residues. The germline V gene encodes CDR1 SNHLY and CDR2 FYNNEI. The V end lost 8 bases, the J end lost 7 bases, and 18 bases lay between the germline ends. CDR3 protein: CASGRDPPGNEQFF. The DNA of the CDR3 is TGTGCCAGCGGTCGGGATCCCCCCGGGAATGAGCAGTTCTTC.

The chain joins TRBV2 to TRBJ2-7; D perhaps matches TRBD1 (6 bases). The CDR3 is 12 residues long. The V gene's germline CDR1 is SNHLY and CDR2 FYNNEI. V was pared by 5 bases and J by 11 bases, with 16 bases between. The CDR3 DNA reads as TGTGCCAGCAGTAGGGACATGTTAGGAGAGTACTTC. Encoded protein: CASSRDMLGEYF.

This clone was recorded a few times. The V gene is TRBV7-9, the J gene TRBJ1-4; D is perhaps TRBD1 (5 bases). V was cut by 5 bases and J by 3 bases, with 13 bases left in between. This CDR3 has 15 residues. Germline lookup yields CDR1 SEHNR and CDR2 FQNEAQ (reference sequence). The CDR3 bases are TGTGCCAGCAGCCGGGCGGGGGGAGCTAATGAAAAACTGTTTTTT. Translating it yields CASSRAGGANEKLFF.

The chain uses TRBV27 and TRBJ2-5; D not certain. This CDR3 contains 13 residues. V was pared by 8 bases and J by 0 bases, with 10 bases between. Germline CDR1 reads MNHEY; CDR2 reads SMNVEV (reference sequence). CDR3 loop: CASGRPYQETQYF. The DNA of the CDR3 is TGTGCCAGCGGGCGACCGTACCAAGAGACCCAGTACTTC.

V and J are TRBV6-5 and TRBJ2-7; D may be TRBD2 (6 bases). The ends were cut back, 6 bases at V and 3 bases at J, with 12 bases in the middle. CDR1 MNHEY and CDR2 SVGAGI come from the germline V gene. This CDR3 region has 13 residues. CDR3 sequence reads: CASSQGLNYEQYF. The CDR3 region has the DNA TGTGCCAGCAGCCAGGGACTTAACTACGAGCAGTACTTC.